This section outlines one T cell receptor beta chain sequence together with its context. Its matching antigen is unknown. The immunoSEQ assay was version 4, run in survey mode. The repertoire was sequenced with immunoSEQ multiplex PCR; TCRdb's copy has only in-frame clones and lacks some. The data contain 35,000 to 50,000 clones, approximately 88% of them singletons. This sample is drawn from a study of persistence of HIV-infected CD4 T cells. Study-level findings and limits: Antigen-responding cells were enriched for degenerate expanded CDR3beta sequences.

In germline, CDR1 is SGHTA, CDR2 FQGNSA. V shed 7 bases and J shed 0 bases, with 10 bases lying between them. CDR3 length equals 14 residues. Nonspecific anti-CD3/anti-CD28 bead stimulation represents the broad CD4+ T cell repertoire. Responding CD4+ T cells were sorted by upregulation of both CD40 ligand and CD69. The J gene is TRBJ1-5, the V gene TRBV7-2; D not resolved. This sample comprised CD4+ T cells sorted from PBMCs after roughly 20-hour stimulation, obtained from a patient who received antiretroviral therapy. The clonotype was recovered from an adult man with HIV who was CMV-seropositive. The CDR3 nucleotides read TGTGCCAGCAACGAGGGAGATAGCAATCAGCCCCAGCATTTT. Residues: CASNEGDSNQPQHF. Full variable domain (rest looked up from reference TRBV7-2 and TRBJ1-5): GAGVSQSPSNKVTEKGKDVELRCDPISGHTALYWYRQSLGQGLEFLIYFQGNSAPDKSGLPSDRFSAERTGGSVSTLTIQRTQQEDSAVYLCASNEGDSNQPQHFGDGTRLSIL.